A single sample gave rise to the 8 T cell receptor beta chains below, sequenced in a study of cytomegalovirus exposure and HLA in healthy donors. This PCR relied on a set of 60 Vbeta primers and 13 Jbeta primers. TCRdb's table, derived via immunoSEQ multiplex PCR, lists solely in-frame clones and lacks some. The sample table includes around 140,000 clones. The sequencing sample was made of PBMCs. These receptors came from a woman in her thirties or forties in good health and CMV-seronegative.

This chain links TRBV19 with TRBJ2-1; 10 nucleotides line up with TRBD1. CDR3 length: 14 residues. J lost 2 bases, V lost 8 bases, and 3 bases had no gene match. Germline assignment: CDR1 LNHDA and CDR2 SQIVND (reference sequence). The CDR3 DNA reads TGTGCCAGTCAGGGACAGGGGCCCTACAATGAGCAGTTCTTC. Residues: CASQGQGPYNEQFF.

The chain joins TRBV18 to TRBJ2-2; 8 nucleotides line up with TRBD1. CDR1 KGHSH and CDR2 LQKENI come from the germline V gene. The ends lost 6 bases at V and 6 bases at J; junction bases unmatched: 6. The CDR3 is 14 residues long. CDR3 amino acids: CASSLQGAAGELFF. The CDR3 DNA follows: TGTGCCAGCTCCCTTCAGGGGGCCGCCGGGGAGCTGTTTTTT.

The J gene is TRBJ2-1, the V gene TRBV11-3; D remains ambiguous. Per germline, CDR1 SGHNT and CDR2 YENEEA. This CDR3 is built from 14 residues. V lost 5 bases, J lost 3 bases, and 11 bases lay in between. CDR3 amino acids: CASSPIAGYNEQFF. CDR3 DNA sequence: TGTGCCAGCAGCCCAATCGCCGGCTACAATGAGCAGTTCTTC.

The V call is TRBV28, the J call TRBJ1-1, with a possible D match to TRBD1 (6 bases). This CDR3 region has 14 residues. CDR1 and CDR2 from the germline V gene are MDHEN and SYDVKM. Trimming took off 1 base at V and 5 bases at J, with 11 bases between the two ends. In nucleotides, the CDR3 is TGTGCCAGCAGTTTATCCGACAGGTGGACTGAAGCTTTCTTT. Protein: CASSLSDRWTEAFF.

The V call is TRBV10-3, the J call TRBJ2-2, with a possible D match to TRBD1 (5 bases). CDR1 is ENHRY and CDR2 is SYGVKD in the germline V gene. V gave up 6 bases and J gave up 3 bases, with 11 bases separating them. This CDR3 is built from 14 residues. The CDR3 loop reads CAIRVVGDTGELFF. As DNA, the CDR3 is TGTGCCATCAGAGTGGTAGGGGACACCGGGGAGCTGTTTTTT.

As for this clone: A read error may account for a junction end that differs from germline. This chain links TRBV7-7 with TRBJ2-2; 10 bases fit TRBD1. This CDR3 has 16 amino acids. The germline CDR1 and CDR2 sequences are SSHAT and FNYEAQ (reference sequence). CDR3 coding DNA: TGTGCTAGCAGCCCCAGGGACAGGGGAGCCCCCGGGGAGCTGTTTTTT. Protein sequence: CASSPRDRGAPGELFF.

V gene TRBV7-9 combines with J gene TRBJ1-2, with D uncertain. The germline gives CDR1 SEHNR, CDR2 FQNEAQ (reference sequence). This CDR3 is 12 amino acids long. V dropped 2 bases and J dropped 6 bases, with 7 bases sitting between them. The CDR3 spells CASSLHGDGYTF. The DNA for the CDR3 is TGTGCCAGCAGCTTACACGGAGATGGCTACACCTTC.

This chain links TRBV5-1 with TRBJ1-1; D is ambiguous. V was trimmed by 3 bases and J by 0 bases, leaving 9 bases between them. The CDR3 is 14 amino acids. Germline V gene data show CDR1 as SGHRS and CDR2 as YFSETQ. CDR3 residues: CASSSNTMNTEAFF. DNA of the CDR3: TGCGCCAGCAGCTCTAATACCATGAACACTGAAGCTTTCTTT.